The rows below give T cell receptor beta chains drawn from one sample of a study of PD-1 blockade in classical Hodgkin lymphoma. TCRdb keeps only in-frame clones here, not all; method: immunoSEQ multiplex PCR. The sample shows around 12,000 clones, 75% to 90% of them seen only once. The sample consisted of CD4+ T cells from blood, taken at baseline. The receptors originated from a human donor with classical Hodgkin lymphoma. The CDR3 runs from the conserved cysteine through the conserved F or W. The D gene is left open where the match is weak. Clone size is stated in some rows and not others, as once, few, many or a class when expanded.

abundance,j_gene,len,d_gene,v_gene,CDR3nt,CDR3aa
.,TRBJ2-1,16,.,TRBV5-4,TGTGCCAGCAGCTTGCAGACGGGATACTCCTACAATGAGCAGTTCTTC,CASSLQTGYSYNEQFF
.,TRBJ2-2,16,.,TRBV9,TGTGCCAGCAGCGTAGGGGCAGGGGCGAACACCGGGGAGCTGTTTTTT,CASSVGAGANTGELFF
.,TRBJ2-2,14,.,TRBV30,TGTGCCTGGAGGTCTACAGGGAACACCGGGGAGCTGTTTTTT,CAWRSTGNTGELFF
.,TRBJ2-7,18,.,TRBV4-2,TGTGCCAGCAGCCAAGGTATGGCTGGGTTAGCCAACTCCTACGAGCAGTACTTC,CASSQGMAGLANSYEQYF
few,TRBJ2-4,14,TRBD1,TRBV10-1,TGCGCCAGCAGTGAGTCGGGACAGCCAAACATTCAGTACTTC,CASSESGQPNIQYF
once,TRBJ1-4,18,TRBD1,TRBV7-2,TGTGCCAGCAGCTTCCATTGGAAATCAGGGGGAACTAATGAAAAACTGTTTTTT,CASSFHWKSGGTNEKLFF
.,TRBJ2-3,15,.,TRBV6-5,TGTGCCAGCAGTTACGGGTGGGGGGGCGTTGATACGCAGTATTTT,CASSYGWGGVDTQYF
once,TRBJ2-5,17,TRBD2,TRBV10-3,TGTGCCATCAGTGGCCGACTAGCGGGGGGGAACGGCGAGACCCAGTACTTC,CAISGRLAGGNGETQYF
.,TRBJ2-3,17,TRBD2,TRBV18,TGTGCCAGCTCACCACTTCCACTAGCGGGAGACTCGGTTACGCAGTATTTT,CASSPLPLAGDSVTQYF
.,TRBJ2-5,13,.,TRBV28,TGTGCCAGCAGTTTTGGGCATAAAGAGACCCAGTACTTC,CASSFGHKETQYF
.,TRBJ2-7,12,.,TRBV28,TGTGCCAGCAAGTCCGGCTCCTACGAGCAGTACTTC,CASKSGSYEQYF
once,TRBJ2-3,16,TRBD2,TRBV5-4,TGTGCCAGCAGCCGTGGACTAGCGGGAGTAGCAGATACGCAGTATTTT,CASSRGLAGVADTQYF
.,TRBJ1-3,14,.,TRBV28,TGTGCCAGCAGAGGAAGGGGGGAAGGAAACACCATATATTTT,CASRGRGEGNTIYF
.,TRBJ2-5,15,TRBD2,TRBV5-1,TGCGCCAGCAGCGAGCGGGGGGGAGAATTCGAGACCCAGTACTTC,CASSERGGEFETQYF
.,TRBJ1-4,14,TRBD1,TRBV5-1,TGCGCCAGCAGCTCTGGACAGGGGCGGGAAAAACTGTTTTTT,CASSSGQGREKLFF
.,TRBJ2-1,16,TRBD2,TRBV19,TGTGCCAGTAGTACCCCCCCGGGGGGAGGATACAATGAGCAGTTCTTC,CASSTPPGGGYNEQFF
.,TRBJ2-5,13,TRBD2,TRBV11-2,TGTGCCAGCAGCTCGGGACTAGTAGAGACCCAGTACTTC,CASSSGLVETQYF
.,TRBJ2-1,16,.,TRBV10-3,TGTGCCACCAAAGGGCAGGGGGGAGAATCCTACAATGAGCAGTTCTTC,CATKGQGGESYNEQFF
.,TRBJ2-7,14,TRBD2,TRBV18,TGTGCCAGCTCACTTAGCGGGCTTGCCTACGAGCAGTACTTC,CASSLSGLAYEQYF
.,TRBJ1-2,14,TRBD1,TRBV19,TGTGCCAGTAGTACCGGGACAGGGGGCGATGGCTACACCTTC,CASSTGTGGDGYTF
.,TRBJ2-7,17,TRBD1,TRBV5-1,TGCGCCAGCAGCCCTTCTCTTCCTGGACAGGGCCCCCACGAGCAGTACTTC,CASSPSLPGQGPHEQYF
.,TRBJ1-5,13,.,TRBV6-1,TGTGCCAGCAGTGAATATGAGAATCAGCCCCAGCATTTT,CASSEYENQPQHF
.,TRBJ2-3,15,TRBD2,TRBV6-1,TGTGCCAGCAGTTTTCTAGCGGGAGCGCAAGATACGCAGTATTTT,CASSFLAGAQDTQYF
.,TRBJ2-3,17,.,TRBV30,TGTGCCTGGAGCTCGAGGAGGCTAGCGAGCCCCACAGATACGCAGTATTTT,CAWSSRRLASPTDTQYF
.,TRBJ1-5,14,.,TRBV7-8,TGTGCCAGCAGCTTAGGCCCTCAAGGGCAGCCCCAGCATTTT,CASSLGPQGQPQHF
.,TRBJ1-2,14,.,TRBV6-5,TGTGCCAGCACCCGGGACGGAGCTAACTATGGCTACACCTTC,CASTRDGANYGYTF
.,TRBJ2-6,19,.,TRBV5-4,TGTGCCAGCAGCCCCTCGACAGTAAGCTTCTCCTCTGGGGCCAACGTCCTGACTTTC,CASSPSTVSFSSGANVLTF
.,TRBJ2-1,16,TRBD2,TRBV15,TGTGCCACCAGCAGGGAGCCTAGCGGGGTCTACAATGAGCAGTTCTTC,CATSREPSGVYNEQFF
.,TRBJ2-1,14,TRBD1,TRBV10-1,TGCGCCAGCAGCTCCGGGACAGGGGACAATGAGCAGTTCTTC,CASSSGTGDNEQFF
.,TRBJ2-1,16,.,TRBV7-2,TGTGCCAGCAGCTTAGGTGGGCGTCTACTCTACAATGAGCAGTTCTTC,CASSLGGRLLYNEQFF
.,TRBJ2-4,16,TRBD1,TRBV5-1,TGCGCCAGCAGCCCTGGGACAGGGTCCGCCAGGGACATTCAGTACTTC,CASSPGTGSARDIQYF
.,TRBJ2-3,14,.,TRBV9,TGTGCCAGCAGCTCTAGTATTGGCACAGATACGCAGTATTTT,CASSSSIGTDTQYF
few,TRBJ1-6,16,.,TRBV10-2,TGCGCCAGCATGGCGGGCAGGGTGGAGAATAATTCACCCCTCCACTTT,CASMAGRVENNSPLHF
.,TRBJ2-6,18,.,TRBV7-2,TGTGCCAGCAGCGTACGTACGAGACGACAAAGTCGGGCCAACGTCCTGACTTTC,CASSVRTRRQSRANVLTF
once,TRBJ2-1,13,TRBD2,TRBV27,TGTGCCAGCAGTCATGGACTAGCGGGTGAGCAGTTCTTC,CASSHGLAGEQFF
.,TRBJ2-7,11,.,TRBV5-1,TGCGCCAGCAGCATTGGAAGCGAGCAGTACTTC,CASSIGSEQYF
.,TRBJ2-7,15,TRBD2,TRBV5-1,TGCGCCAGCAGCTCAGCGGGAGGGTCCACCTACGAGCAGTACTTC,CASSSAGGSTYEQYF
.,TRBJ2-1,16,TRBD2,TRBV6-1,TGTGCCAGCAGTGAATTTCTGACTAGCGGGTACAATGAGCAGTTCTTC,CASSEFLTSGYNEQFF
.,TRBJ1-5,15,.,TRBV19,TGTGCCAGTAGTGCGGGCTTCAGTTGGTTTCAGCCCCAGCATTTT,CASSAGFSWFQPQHF
.,TRBJ1-5,15,.,TRBV6-1,TGTGCCAGCAGTGAAGTCAACGGGTATCAACAGCCCCAGCATTTT,CASSEVNGYQQPQHF
once,TRBJ1-3,11,.,TRBV6-5,TGTGCCAGCAGTGTCACCAACACCATATATTTT,CASSVTNTIYF
.,TRBJ1-5,16,TRBD1,TRBV4-2,TGTGCCAGCAGCCAAGACGCTACAGGGGGCCCTCAGCCCCAGCATTTT,CASSQDATGGPQPQHF
.,TRBJ1-3,13,.,TRBV9,TGTGCCAGCAGCGTAGGCTCTGGAAACACCATATATTTT,CASSVGSGNTIYF
.,TRBJ1-1,14,TRBD1,TRBV27,TGTGCCAGCAGGAACAGGGGGGTCGGTACTGAAGCTTTCTTT,CASRNRGVGTEAFF
.,TRBJ2-1,13,.,TRBV6-5,TGTGCCAGCAGCCCCCGGGGGGCCAATGAGCAGTTCTTC,CASSPRGANEQFF
.,TRBJ2-2,14,.,TRBV27,TGTGCCAGCAGTGTCTTGGGGTCGGCCGGGGAGCTGTTTTTT,CASSVLGSAGELFF
.,TRBJ2-1,16,TRBD1,TRBV7-9,TGTGCCAGCAGCATCGGGACAGTACTATTTTACAATGAGCAGTTCTTC,CASSIGTVLFYNEQFF
.,TRBJ2-7,17,.,TRBV27,TGTGCCAGCAGTTTATACCCGCCGTATGTTTATGCCTACGAGCAGTACTTC,CASSLYPPYVYAYEQYF
.,TRBJ1-4,16,.,TRBV5-4,TGTGCCAGCAGCCCCGACCCGGGACGGATGAGAAAAAAACTGTTTTTT,CASSPDPGRMRKKLFF